This T cell receptor (beta chain) emerged from a study of T cells in tuberculosis. Germline V gene sequence: CDR1 PRHDT, CDR2 FYEKMQ (reference sequence). This CDR3 has 13 residues. V shed 1 base and J shed 8 bases, with 8 bases lying between them. Time point noted: new active TB diagnosis, blood taken before or within 7 days of starting treatment. Sequencing was performed with immunoSEQ multiplex PCR; in TCRdb, only in-frame clones are kept and a portion is missing. The table lists tens of thousands of clones, about 91% of them singletons. This clonotype was obtained from an adult with tuberculosis. The chain combines TRBV13 with TRBJ1-4, with D possibly matching TRBD1 (5 bases). The material sequenced was PBMCs, taken at tuberculosis diagnosis. The CDR3 nucleotides read TGTGCCAGCAGCTTAGACAGGACGGAAAAACTGTTTTTT. It translates to CASSLDRTEKLFF. Complete variable domain (other parts from reference TRBV13 and TRBJ1-4): AAGVIQSPRHLIKEKRETATLKCYPIPRHDTVYWYQQGPGQDPQFLISFYEKMQSDKGSIPDRFSAQQFSDYHSELNMSSLELGDSALYFCASSLDRTEKLFFGSGTQLSVL.